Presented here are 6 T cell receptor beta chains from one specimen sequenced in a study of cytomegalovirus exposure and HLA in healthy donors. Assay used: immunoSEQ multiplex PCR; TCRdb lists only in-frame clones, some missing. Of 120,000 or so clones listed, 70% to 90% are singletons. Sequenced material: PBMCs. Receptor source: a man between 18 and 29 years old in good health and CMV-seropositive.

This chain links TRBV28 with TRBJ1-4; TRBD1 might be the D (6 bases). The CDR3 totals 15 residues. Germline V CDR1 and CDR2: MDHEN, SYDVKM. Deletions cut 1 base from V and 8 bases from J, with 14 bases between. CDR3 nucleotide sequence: TGTGCCAGCAGTTTATTACAGGGAAAACAAGAAAAACTGTTTTTT. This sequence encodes CASSLLQGKQEKLFF.

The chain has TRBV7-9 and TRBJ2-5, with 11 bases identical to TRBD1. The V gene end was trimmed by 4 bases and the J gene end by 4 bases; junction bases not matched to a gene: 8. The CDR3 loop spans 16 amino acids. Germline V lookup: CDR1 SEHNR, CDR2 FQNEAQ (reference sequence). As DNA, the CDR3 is TGTGCCAGCAGCTCCCGACCGGGACAGGGGGGAGAGACCCAGTACTTC. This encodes CASSSRPGQGGETQYF.

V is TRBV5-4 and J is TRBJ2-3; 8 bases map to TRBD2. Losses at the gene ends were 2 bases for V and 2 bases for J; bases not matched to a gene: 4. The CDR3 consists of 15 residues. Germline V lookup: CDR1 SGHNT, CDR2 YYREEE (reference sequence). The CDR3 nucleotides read TGTGCCAGCAGCTTAGCGGGGGCCCCCACAGATACGCAGTATTTT. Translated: CASSLAGAPTDTQYF.

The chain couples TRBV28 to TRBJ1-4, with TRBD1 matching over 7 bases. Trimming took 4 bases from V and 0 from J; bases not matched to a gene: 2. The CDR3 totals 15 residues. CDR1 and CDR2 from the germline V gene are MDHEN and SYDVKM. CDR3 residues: CASSSGQPTNEKLFF. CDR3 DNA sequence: TGTGCCAGCAGTTCGGGACAGCCAACTAATGAAAAACTGTTTTTT.

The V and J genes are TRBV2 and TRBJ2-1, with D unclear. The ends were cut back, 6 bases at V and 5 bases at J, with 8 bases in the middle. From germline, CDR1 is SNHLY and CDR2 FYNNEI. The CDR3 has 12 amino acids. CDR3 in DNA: TGTGCCAGCAGGGCCCCGAACAATGAGCAGTTCTTC. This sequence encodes CASRAPNNEQFF.

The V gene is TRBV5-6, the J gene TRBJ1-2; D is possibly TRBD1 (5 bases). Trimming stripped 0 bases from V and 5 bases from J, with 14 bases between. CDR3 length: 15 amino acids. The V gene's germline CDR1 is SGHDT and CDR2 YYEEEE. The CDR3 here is CASSLDLRDSYGYTF. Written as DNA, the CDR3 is TGTGCCAGCAGCTTGGACCTCAGGGATAGTTATGGCTACACCTTC. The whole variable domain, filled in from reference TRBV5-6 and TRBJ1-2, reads DAGVTQSPTHLIKTRGQQVTLRCSPKSGHDTVSWYQQALGQGPQFIFQYYEEEERQRGNFPDRFSGHQFPNYSSELNVNALLLGDSALYLCASSLDLRDSYGYTFGSGTRLTVV.